This T cell receptor (beta chain) was captured by sequencing in a study of shared clonotypes between healthy human individuals. Sequencing used immunoSEQ multiplex PCR; TCRdb keeps in-frame clones, though not all of them. The table lists under 2.5 million clones, 85% to 95% of them singletons. V lost 0 bases to trimming and J lost 3 bases; unmatched junction nucleotides: 5. CDR1 and CDR2 from the germline V gene are SGHRS and YFSETQ. The CDR3 contains 16 residues. The TCR was taken from a man younger than 35 in good health. Some clones in this sample may be carry-over from other donors' samples. The specimen was naive CD4+ T cells from PBMCs. The subset denotes: CD45RA+ positively selected. This chain connects TRBV5-1 to TRBJ2-3; 9 nucleotides align to TRBD2. As DNA, the CDR3 is TGCGCCAGCAGCTTGGCGGCGGGAGGGCCGACAGATACGCAGTATTTT. As protein: CASSLAAGGPTDTQYF.